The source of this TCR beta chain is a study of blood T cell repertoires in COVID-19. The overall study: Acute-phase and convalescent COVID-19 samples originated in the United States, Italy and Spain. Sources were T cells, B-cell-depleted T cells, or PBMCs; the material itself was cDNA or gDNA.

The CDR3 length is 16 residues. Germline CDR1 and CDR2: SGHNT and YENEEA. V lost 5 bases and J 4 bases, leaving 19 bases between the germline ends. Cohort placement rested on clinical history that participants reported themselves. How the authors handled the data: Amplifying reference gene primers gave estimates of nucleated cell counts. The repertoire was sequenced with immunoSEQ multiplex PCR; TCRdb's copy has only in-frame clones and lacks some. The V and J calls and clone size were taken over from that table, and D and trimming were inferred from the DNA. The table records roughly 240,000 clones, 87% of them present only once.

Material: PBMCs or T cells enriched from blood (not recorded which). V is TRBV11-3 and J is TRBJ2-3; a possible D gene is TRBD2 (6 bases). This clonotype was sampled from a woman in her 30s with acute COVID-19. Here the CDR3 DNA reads TGTGCCAGCAGCCCCTCTCTTCCGGGGGTGGCAGATACGCAGTATTTT. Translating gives CASSPSLPGVADTQYF.